The 31 T cell receptor beta chains below come from one sample, sequenced in a study of blood T cell repertoires in COVID-19. The assay was immunoSEQ multiplex PCR, and TCRdb's table has in-frame clones only and misses some. The profile shows some 56,000 clones, 65% to 85% of them singletons. The sample taken for sequencing was peripheral blood. These receptors were obtained from a man aged 55 to 70 with acute or convalescent COVID-19.

The chain recombines TRBV28 with TRBJ1-3; no definite D call. The length of the CDR3 is 15 residues. Germline V lookup: CDR1 MDHEN, CDR2 SYDVKM. V was pared by 5 bases and J by 2 bases, with 13 bases between. CDR3 DNA: TGTGCCAGCAGTCCCCTGGGCGGGCCTGGAAACACCATATATTTT. Amino acids: CASSPLGGPGNTIYF.

The gene calls are TRBV9 and TRBJ2-1; D is perhaps TRBD1 (6 bases). The CDR3 length is 16 residues. V shed 2 bases and J shed 0 bases, with 12 bases lying between them. Germline assignment: CDR1 SGDLS and CDR2 YYNGEE. The CDR3 reads CASSVRDTFSYNEQFF. The CDR3 DNA reads as TGTGCCAGCAGCGTCCGGGACACCTTCTCCTACAATGAGCAGTTCTTC.

The V call is TRBV5-1, the J call TRBJ1-1; D possibly corresponds to TRBD1 (6 bases). The CDR3 length is 15 residues. Germline V CDR1 and CDR2: SGHRS, YFSETQ. V lost 0 bases and J lost 1, with 10 bases in between. The CDR3 nucleotides read TGCGCCAGCAGCTTGGTCGTACAGGGGAACACTGAAGCTTTCTTT. Translated: CASSLVVQGNTEAFF.

The rearrangement links TRBV19 to TRBJ2-2; possibly TRBD1 for D (6 bases). The CDR3 has 12 residues. CDR1 LNHDA and CDR2 SQIVND come from the germline V gene (reference sequence). Trimming took 4 bases from V and 8 from J, leaving 8 bases between them. The DNA of the CDR3 is TGTGCCAGTAGTAAGCAGGGGGGGGAGCTGTTTTTT. It specifies CASSKQGGELFF.

V gene TRBV3-1 (or the pseudogene TRBV3-2) combines with J gene TRBJ2-3, with TRBD2 matching over 7 bases. Trimming removed 1 base from V and 3 bases from J; junction bases left unmatched: 7. Germline V gives CDR1 LGHDT, CDR2 YNNKEL (reference sequence). This CDR3 spans 16 amino acids. The CDR3 nucleotides read TGTGCCAGCAGCCAAGTATGGCGGGGGAGAACAGATACGCAGTATTTT. Protein product: CASSQVWRGRTDTQYF.

V gene TRBV10-1 combines with J gene TRBJ2-1; 12 bases line up with TRBD2. V was pared by 6 bases and J by 9 bases, with 9 bases of the junction left unmatched. There are 15 residues in the CDR3. CDR1 is WNHNN, CDR2 SYGVQD, per germline (reference sequence). CDR3 sequence: CASRATSGGTGEQFF. The DNA for the CDR3 is TGCGCCAGCAGGGCTACTAGCGGGGGGACGGGTGAGCAGTTCTTC.

The CDR3 here is CASSEGLRGLAGRGEQYF. In DNA, the CDR3 is TGTGCCAGCAGTGAAGGGTTGAGGGGACTAGCGGGGAGAGGCGAGCAGTACTTC. The V call is TRBV2, the J call TRBJ2-7; 13 bases are shared with TRBD2. Trimming at V came to 1 base and at J to 6 bases, leaving 12 bases not matched to a gene. The CDR3 spans 18 residues. Germline lookup yields CDR1 SNHLY and CDR2 FYNNEI. Drawing the rest from reference TRBV2 and TRBJ2-7, the complete variable domain is EPEVTQTPSHQVTQMGQEVILRCVPISNHLYFYWYRQILGQKVEFLVSFYNNEISEKSEIFDDQFSVERPDGSNFTLKIRSTKLEDSAMYFCASSEGLRGLAGRGEQYFGPGTRLTVT.

V and J are TRBV11-2 and TRBJ2-2, with 9 bases aligning to TRBD2. Germline V gene sequence: CDR1 SGHAT, CDR2 FQNNGV. The trim removed 6 bases at V and 4 bases at J, leaving 6 bases unmatched. The CDR3 is made up of 15 amino acids. The CDR3 DNA follows: TGTGCCAGCAGAGGCGGGGGGGCTCTCACCGGGGAGCTGTTTTTT. As protein: CASRGGGALTGELFF.

This clone was recorded once. The rearrangement joins TRBV7-3 to TRBJ2-4; no definite D call. Per germline, CDR1 SGHTA and CDR2 FQGTGA. Trimming left V 0 bases short and J 4 bases short, with 10 bases between. The CDR3 is made up of 15 amino acids. The CDR3 DNA sequence: TGTGCCAGCAGCTTAACGCCGGGTGGGAAAAACATTCAGTACTTC. Its translation: CASSLTPGGKNIQYF.

The CDR3 nucleotides read TGTGCCAGCAGCTTGGGAGGGAATGAAGCTTTCTTT. Amino acids: CASSLGGNEAFF. The chain links TRBV5-8 to TRBJ1-1, with D unclear. The V end lost 0 bases, the J end lost 7 bases, and 7 bases lay between the germline ends. The V gene's germline CDR1 is SGHTS and CDR2 YDEGEE. The CDR3 runs 12 residues.

The chain employs TRBV20-1 and TRBJ1-1; D not resolved. This CDR3 has 11 residues. Germline V gene sequence: CDR1 DFQATT, CDR2 SNEGSKA (reference sequence). Trimming removed 6 bases from V and 5 bases from J, with 10 bases in between. CDR3 nucleotides: TGCAGTGCCGCGTTTCGGACTGAAGCTTTCTTT. It translates to CSAAFRTEAFF.

This chain joins TRBV5-1 and TRBJ2-7; the match to TRBD1 covers 7 bases. V lost 4 bases, J lost 4 bases, and 8 bases stayed unmatched. CDR3 size: 14 residues. Germline V gene sequence: CDR1 SGHRS, CDR2 YFSETQ. CDR3 protein: CASSPVQGRYEQYF. The CDR3 DNA reads TGCGCCAGCAGCCCGGTACAGGGGCGGTACGAGCAGTACTTC.

The rearrangement links TRBV6-5 to TRBJ2-1; 10 bases line up with TRBD2. The CDR3 length is 15 residues. Germline V CDR1 and CDR2: MNHEY, SVGAGI. Trimming took 6 bases from V and 8 from J; bases not matched to a gene: 10. CDR3 residues: CASRTGSGGDYEQFF. The CDR3 DNA is TGTGCCAGCAGGACCGGGAGCGGGGGGGACTATGAGCAGTTCTTC.

The rearrangement links TRBV9 to TRBJ1-2; 8 nucleotides match TRBD1. The V segment lost 3 bases and the J segment 2 bases; nucleotides outside the gene matches: 9. Germline assignment: CDR1 SGDLS and CDR2 YYNGEE. The CDR3 length is 16 residues. CDR3 in DNA: TGTGCCAGCAGCGCTAGTACGAACAGGGGGAACTATGGCTACACCTTC. Amino acid sequence: CASSASTNRGNYGYTF.

Here the CDR3 DNA reads TGTGCCAGCAGCGGACTCGGAGAGACCCAGTACTTC. This sequence encodes CASSGLGETQYF. The chain combines TRBV7-9 with TRBJ2-5; tentative D call: TRBD2 (5 bases). The CDR3 is 12 residues long. Per germline, CDR1 SEHNR and CDR2 FQNEAQ (reference sequence). The germline V and J ends were trimmed by 5 bases and 4 bases, with 8 bases remaining between them.

The chain uses TRBV18 and TRBJ2-5, with no clear D. The CDR3 consists of 12 residues. V was clipped by 8 bases and J by 5 bases, with 12 bases between them. From germline, CDR1 is KGHSH and CDR2 LQKENI. The CDR3 DNA reads TGTGCCAGCCTCGCTACCCCCGAGACCCAGTACTTC. It codes for CASLATPETQYF.

V is TRBV6-6 and J is TRBJ2-3, with D possibly TRBD2 on 6 matching bases. Trimming removed 4 bases at V and 6 bases at J, with 17 bases between. CDR3 size: 15 residues. CDR1 MNHNY and CDR2 SVGAGI come from the germline V gene (reference sequence). CDR3 region: CASSSGGMGQDTQYF. The CDR3, as DNA: TGTGCCAGCAGTTCCGGCGGGATGGGGCAGGATACGCAGTATTTT.

The V gene is TRBV18, the J gene TRBJ1-4; TRBD1 is a possible D gene (5 bases). The V gene's germline CDR1 is KGHSH and CDR2 LQKENI. The ends were cut back, 3 bases at V and 0 bases at J, with 11 bases in the middle. This CDR3 comprises 16 residues. For the CDR3, the DNA is TGTGCCAGCTCACCCCAGGGTACAGCAACTAATGAAAAACTGTTTTTT. It specifies CASSPQGTATNEKLFF.

The rearrangement links TRBV6-1 to TRBJ1-6; D gene unclear. The CDR3 extends over 14 amino acids. Germline-derived CDR1 and CDR2 are MNHNS and SASEGT. Between the trimmed V and J ends, which lost 2 bases and 3 bases, there was a span of 5 bases. The CDR3 sequence is CASSELGYNSPLHF. As DNA, the CDR3 is TGTGCCAGCAGTGAACTCGGCTATAATTCACCCCTCCACTTT.

The chain has TRBV24-1 and TRBJ2-7; 8 nucleotides line up with TRBD1. J was trimmed by 2 bases and V by 1 base; bases with no gene match: 9. The CDR3 sequence is 17 residues long. Per the germline V gene, CDR1 is KGHDR and CDR2 is SFDVKD. CDR3: CATSDFLSDRGTYEQYF. The CDR3 DNA reads as TGTGCCACCAGTGATTTTCTCTCCGACAGGGGCACCTACGAGCAGTACTTC.

The V gene is TRBV2, the J gene TRBJ1-2, with TRBD1 as a possible D gene (5 bases). In germline, CDR1 is SNHLY, CDR2 FYNNEI. CDR3 size: 13 residues. V gave up 7 bases and J gave up 7 bases, with 16 bases separating them. The CDR3 coding sequence is TGTGCCAGCACTCGGGTTGGGGCAGGTGGCTACACCTTC. Protein product: CASTRVGAGGYTF.

The chain joins TRBV5-6 to TRBJ2-5; the D gene is possibly TRBD2 (7 bases). The CDR3 covers 16 residues. The germline V gene encodes CDR1 SGHDT and CDR2 YYEEEE. Trimming took off 1 base at V and 3 bases at J, with 16 bases between the two ends. DNA of the CDR3: TGTGCCAGCAGCTTGTTGGGGGGGGGCCTCGAAGAGACCCAGTACTTC. Its protein product is CASSLLGGGLEETQYF.

The chain combines TRBV30 with TRBJ2-6; D may be TRBD1 (6 bases). V shed 3 bases and J shed 0 bases, with 9 bases lying between them. The CDR3 sequence is 15 residues long. Germline loops: CDR1 GTSNPN, CDR2 SVGIG (reference sequence). CDR3 sequence reads: CAWRDRPSGANVLTF. In nucleotides, the CDR3 is TGTGCCTGGAGAGACAGGCCCTCTGGGGCCAACGTCCTGACTTTC. The full variable domain, rest sourced from reference TRBV30 and TRBJ2-6, is SQTIHQWPATLVQPVGSPLSLECTVEGTSNPNLYWYRQAAGRGLQLLFYSVGIGQISSEVPQNLSASRPQDRQFILSSKKLLLSDSGFYLCAWRDRPSGANVLTFGAGSRLTVL.

CDR3 bases: TGTGCCAGCAGTCCTCCCGACAGGCGTGATAATGAAAAACTGTTTTTT. This sequence encodes CASSPPDRRDNEKLFF. The chain recombines TRBV6-6 with TRBJ1-4; possibly TRBD1 for D (6 bases). The germline V gene encodes CDR1 MNHNY and CDR2 SVGAGI (reference sequence). The CDR3 has 16 residues. V lost 5 bases and J lost 4, with 17 bases in between.

The V call is TRBV5-1, the J call TRBJ1-3; D gene ambiguous. CDR3 length: 14 amino acids. V lost 3 bases to trimming and J lost 0 bases, with 7 bases between them. The germline CDR1 and CDR2 sequences are SGHRS and YFSETQ. The CDR3 DNA reads TGCGCCAGCAGCTCCACGAGCTCTGGAAACACCATATATTTT. This sequence encodes CASSSTSSGNTIYF.

The gene calls are TRBV6-5 and TRBJ1-2, with unresolved D. This CDR3 region has 11 residues. The germline V and J ends were trimmed by 9 bases and 3 bases, with 8 bases remaining between them. Germline V gene data show CDR1 as MNHEY and CDR2 as SVGAGI. CDR3 in DNA: TGTGCCAGTCAGGAAGACTATGGCTACACCTTC. This encodes CASQEDYGYTF.

The genes are TRBV2 and TRBJ1-1; tentatively, D is TRBD1 (5 bases). This CDR3 spans 11 amino acids. V lost 8 bases and J 4 bases, leaving 8 bases between the germline ends. Germline V lookup: CDR1 SNHLY, CDR2 FYNNEI. CDR3 region: CASVRVTEAFF. CDR3 DNA sequence: TGTGCCAGCGTCAGGGTCACTGAAGCTTTCTTT. Supplemented by reference TRBV2 and TRBJ1-1, the full variable domain reads EPEVTQTPSHQVTQMGQEVILRCVPISNHLYFYWYRQILGQKVEFLVSFYNNEISEKSEIFDDQFSVERPDGSNFTLKIRSTKLEDSAMYFCASVRVTEAFFGQGTRLTVV.

CDR3 in DNA: TGTGCCAGCAGGAGATGGAACACCATATATTTT. Residues: CASRRWNTIYF. The J gene is TRBJ1-3, the V gene TRBV3-1 (or the pseudogene TRBV3-2); D remains ambiguous. V shed 6 bases and J shed 7 bases, with 7 bases lying between them. The germline V gene has CDR1 LGHDT and CDR2 YNNKEL (reference sequence). This CDR3 has 11 residues.

The genes are TRBV5-5 and TRBJ1-3; D gene uncertain. Trimming removed 0 bases from V and 0 bases from J, with 7 bases in between. Per the germline V gene, CDR1 is SGHKS and CDR2 is YYEKEE (reference sequence). The CDR3 has 15 residues. The CDR3 DNA is TGTGCCAGCAGCTTGGCACCAGTCTCTGGAAACACCATATATTTT. Translating gives CASSLAPVSGNTIYF.

This clone turned up a few times. V gene TRBV7-8 combines with J gene TRBJ2-2; 7 bases are shared with TRBD2. J gave up 3 bases and V 3 bases, and 4 bases lay outside the gene matches. Germline-derived CDR1 and CDR2 are SGHVS and FQNEAQ. This CDR3 is built from 15 residues. This CDR3 reads CASSLGRGYTGELFF. CDR3 nucleotide sequence: TGTGCCAGCAGCTTGGGGCGGGGGTACACCGGGGAGCTGTTTTTT. Variable domain in full (rest from reference TRBV7-8 and TRBJ2-2): GAGVSQSPRYKVAKRGQDVALRCDPISGHVSLFWYQQALGQGPEFLTYFQNEAQLDKSGLPSDRFFAERPEGSVSTLKIQRTQQEDSAVYLCASSLGRGYTGELFFGEGSRLTVL.

J is TRBJ1-5 and V is TRBV6-5, with TRBD1 as a possible D gene (6 bases). CDR3 length: 15 residues. CDR1 and CDR2 from the germline V gene are MNHEY and SVGAGI. V was clipped by 5 bases and J by 7 bases, with 18 bases between them. The CDR3 reads CASSPTGKAVQPQHF. CDR3 DNA sequence: TGTGCCAGCAGTCCTACAGGGAAAGCTGTCCAGCCCCAGCATTTT.